Below are 18 T cell receptor beta chains sequenced from a single sample in a study of blood T cell repertoires in COVID-19. Assay: immunoSEQ multiplex PCR; the TCRdb copy retains only in-frame clones and omits some. The sample yields about 270,000 clones, 75% to 95% seen once. The specimen was PBMCs or T cells enriched from blood (not recorded which). These TCRs come from a man aged 35-49 years who had been exposed to COVID-19.

The chain recombines TRBV30 with TRBJ1-1; perhaps TRBD1 as D (6 bases). V lost 2 bases and J 5 bases, leaving 15 bases between the germline ends. The CDR3 has 14 residues. Germline CDR1 and CDR2: GTSNPN and SVGIG (reference sequence). This CDR3 is CAWSTRGSRTEAFF. As DNA, the CDR3 is TGTGCCTGGAGTACCAGGGGCTCGCGGACTGAAGCTTTCTTT.

V gene TRBV28 combines with J gene TRBJ2-1, with D tentatively TRBD2 (5 bases). Germline V gives CDR1 MDHEN, CDR2 SYDVKM. The V end was cut by 5 bases, the J end by 8 bases, with 13 bases between. The CDR3 runs 13 residues. The CDR3 protein is CASSTLAGDEQFF. The CDR3 DNA sequence: TGTGCCAGCAGTACGCTAGCCGGCGATGAGCAGTTCTTC.

This chain joins TRBV27 and TRBJ2-2, with a tentative D call TRBD1 (5 bases). This CDR3 contains 14 residues. V gave up 5 bases and J gave up 2 bases, with 9 bases separating them. Looked up from germline, CDR1 is MNHEY and CDR2 is SMNVEV (reference sequence). This CDR3 reads CASSTGQNTGELFF. The DNA of the CDR3 is TGTGCCAGCAGTACCGGACAAAACACCGGGGAGCTGTTTTTT.

V is TRBV12-3 or TRBV12-4 and J is TRBJ1-4, with a weak D call TRBD1 (5 bases). This CDR3 has 13 residues. The germline V and J ends were trimmed by 2 bases and 8 bases, with 9 bases remaining between them. The CDR3 loop is CASSLPGGEKLFF. CDR3 bases: TGTGCCAGCAGTTTACCCGGGGGGGAAAAACTGTTTTTT.

This clone has only a few counts. The chain recombines TRBV10-1 with TRBJ2-7; 11 nucleotides line up with TRBD2. This CDR3 contains 17 residues. Germline CDR1 reads WNHNN; CDR2 reads SYGVQD (reference sequence). J lost 4 bases, V lost 2 bases, and 10 bases had no gene match. CDR3 bases: TGCGCCAGCAGTGAGGAGGATAGCGGGAGGGCCGCGTACGAGCAGTACTTC. Its protein product is CASSEEDSGRAAYEQYF.

The chain is built from TRBV7-9 and TRBJ1-5; TRBD1 is a possible D gene (5 bases). Trimming removed 5 bases at V and 5 bases at J, with 7 bases between. In germline, CDR1 is SEHNR, CDR2 FQNEAQ (reference sequence). There are 12 residues in the CDR3. In DNA form, the CDR3 reads TGTGCCAGCAGCCAAGGGGATCAGCCCCAGCATTTT. Residues: CASSQGDQPQHF.

The chain links TRBV24-1 to TRBJ2-4; D is uncertain. Germline lookup yields CDR1 KGHDR and CDR2 SFDVKD. The CDR3 is 14 residues long. Trimming took 1 base from V and 6 from J, leaving 9 bases between them. The CDR3 DNA is TGTGCCACCAGTGATTTACTACATGGAAACATTCAGTACTTC. Translating it yields CATSDLLHGNIQYF.

This rearrangement joins TRBV5-1 to TRBJ2-7, with D tentatively TRBD1 (6 bases). Germline CDR1 is SGHRS and CDR2 is YFSETQ. The V gene lost 2 bases and the J gene lost 7 bases, with 10 bases spanning the gap. The length of the CDR3 is 12 residues. The CDR3 loop reads CASSLQGREQYF. In nucleotides, the CDR3 is TGCGCCAGCAGCTTACAGGGTAGGGAGCAGTACTTC.

V usage is TRBV5-1 and J usage is TRBJ2-7; TRBD2 aligns across 11 bases. Germline V lookup: CDR1 SGHRS, CDR2 YFSETQ. The length of the CDR3 is 15 residues. The ends lost 4 bases at V and 3 bases at J; junction bases unmatched: 6. CDR3 in DNA: TGCGCCAGCAGCCAAGGGACTAGCGGATTCTACGAGCAGTACTTC. Translating gives CASSQGTSGFYEQYF.

The CDR3 loop reads CASSQDPGGGELFF. As DNA, the CDR3 is TGCGCCAGCAGCCAAGATCCCGGCGGCGGGGAGCTGTTTTTT. This sequence joins TRBV4-1 and TRBJ2-2, with no clear D. This CDR3 contains 14 residues. V lost 0 bases to trimming and J lost 7 bases, with 9 bases between them. Germline V gives CDR1 MGHRA, CDR2 YSYEKL.

This chain joins TRBV4-3 and TRBJ2-7; D is undetermined. The CDR3 sequence is 14 residues long. The V and J ends lost 8 bases and 0 bases respectively, with 14 bases between them. Germline assignment: CDR1 LGHNA and CDR2 YSLEER. The DNA for the CDR3 is TGCGCCAGCGCCCTGGGTCAGGACTCCTACGAGCAGTACTTC. Encoded protein: CASALGQDSYEQYF.

This clone appeared once. This rearrangement joins TRBV7-3 to TRBJ2-5; 9 bases map to TRBD2. The germline gives CDR1 SGHTA, CDR2 FQGTGA. J was trimmed by 4 bases and V by 2 bases; bases with no gene match: 5. This CDR3 is 15 amino acids long. The CDR3: CASSLAGGAVETQYF. The DNA of the CDR3 is TGTGCCAGCAGCTTAGCGGGAGGGGCGGTAGAGACCCAGTACTTC.

This chain links TRBV19 with TRBJ2-7; a weak D match, TRBD1 (5 bases). This CDR3 region has 13 residues. Germline-derived CDR1 and CDR2 are LNHDA and SQIVND (reference sequence). Trimming left V 9 bases short and J 3 bases short, with 15 bases between. Here the CDR3 DNA reads TGTGCCAGCTCCACCCAGGGTTTCTACGAGCAGTACTTC. Translated: CASSTQGFYEQYF.

The J gene is TRBJ1-2, the V gene TRBV3-1 (or the pseudogene TRBV3-2); the D gene is possibly TRBD1 (5 bases). CDR3 length: 16 residues. V was cut by 0 bases and J by 2 bases, with 13 bases left in between. Germline V gene lookup returns CDR1 LGHDT and CDR2 YNNKEL (reference sequence). The CDR3 sequence is CASSQDSYQGNYGYTF. In DNA, the CDR3 is TGTGCCAGCAGCCAAGATAGTTATCAGGGAAACTATGGCTACACCTTC.

The V and J genes are TRBV24-1 and TRBJ2-7; D ambiguous. The CDR3 has 13 amino acids. V gave up 4 bases and J gave up 7 bases, with 13 bases separating them. Germline V gene lookup returns CDR1 KGHDR and CDR2 SFDVKD. This CDR3 is CATSDLDGEEQYF. The CDR3 DNA sequence: TGTGCCACCAGTGACCTCGACGGAGAGGAGCAGTACTTC.

The chain carries TRBV5-1 and TRBJ1-1, with a weak D call TRBD1 (5 bases). The CDR3 has 15 residues. Germline CDR1 reads SGHRS; CDR2 reads YFSETQ. V lost 2 bases to trimming and J lost 4 bases, with 15 bases between them. This CDR3 reads CASSFTGGGFTEAFF. The CDR3 coding sequence is TGCGCCAGCAGCTTTACCGGCGGGGGGTTCACTGAAGCTTTCTTT.

The rearrangement uses TRBV28 and TRBJ2-7; TRBD1 aligns across 7 bases. CDR3 length equals 15 residues. Germline V gives CDR1 MDHEN, CDR2 SYDVKM. Trimming at V came to 3 bases and at J to 2 bases, leaving 7 bases not matched to a gene. As DNA, the CDR3 is TGTGCCAGCAGTTTCACGCGACAGGGACCCTACGAGCAGTACTTC. Translating gives CASSFTRQGPYEQYF.

The chain recombines TRBV30 with TRBJ1-5; D remains unclear. V shed 8 bases and J shed 3 bases, with 11 bases lying between them. The CDR3 runs to 12 residues. CDR1 GTSNPN and CDR2 SVGIG come from the germline V gene (reference sequence). CDR3 amino acids: CAARESNQPQHF. DNA for the CDR3: TGTGCCGCTCGGGAATCCAATCAGCCCCAGCATTTT.